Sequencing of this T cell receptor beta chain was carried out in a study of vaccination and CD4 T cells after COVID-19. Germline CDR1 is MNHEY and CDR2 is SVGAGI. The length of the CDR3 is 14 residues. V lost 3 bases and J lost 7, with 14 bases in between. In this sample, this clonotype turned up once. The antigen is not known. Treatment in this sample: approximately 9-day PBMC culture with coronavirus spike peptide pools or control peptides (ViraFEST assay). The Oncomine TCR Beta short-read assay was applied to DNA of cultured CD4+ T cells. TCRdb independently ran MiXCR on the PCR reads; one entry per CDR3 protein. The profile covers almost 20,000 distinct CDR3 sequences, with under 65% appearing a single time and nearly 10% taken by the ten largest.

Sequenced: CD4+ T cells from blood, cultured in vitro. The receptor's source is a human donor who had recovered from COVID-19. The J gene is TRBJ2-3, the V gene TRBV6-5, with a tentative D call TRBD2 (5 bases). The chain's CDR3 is CASSYNAIGNTQYF. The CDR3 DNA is TGTGCCAGCAGTTATAACGCCATCGGGAATACGCAGTATTTT.